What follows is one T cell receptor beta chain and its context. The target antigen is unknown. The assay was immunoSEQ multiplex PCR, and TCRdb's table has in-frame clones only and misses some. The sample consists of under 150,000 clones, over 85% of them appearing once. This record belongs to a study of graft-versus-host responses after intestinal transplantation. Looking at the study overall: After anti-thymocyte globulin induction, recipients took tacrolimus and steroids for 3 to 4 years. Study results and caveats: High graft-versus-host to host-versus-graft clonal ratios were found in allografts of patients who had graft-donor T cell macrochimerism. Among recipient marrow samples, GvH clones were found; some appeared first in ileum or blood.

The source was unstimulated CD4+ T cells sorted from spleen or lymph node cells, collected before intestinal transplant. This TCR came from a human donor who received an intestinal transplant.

The CDR3 protein is CASSPGPNQPQHF. The CDR3 region has the DNA TGTGCCAGCAGCCCCGGGCCCAATCAGCCCCAGCATTTT. This rearrangement joins TRBV5-4 to TRBJ1-5; no definite D call. This CDR3 has 13 residues. V was cut by 4 bases and J by 3 bases, with 8 bases left in between. The germline gives CDR1 SGHNT, CDR2 YYREEE (reference sequence).